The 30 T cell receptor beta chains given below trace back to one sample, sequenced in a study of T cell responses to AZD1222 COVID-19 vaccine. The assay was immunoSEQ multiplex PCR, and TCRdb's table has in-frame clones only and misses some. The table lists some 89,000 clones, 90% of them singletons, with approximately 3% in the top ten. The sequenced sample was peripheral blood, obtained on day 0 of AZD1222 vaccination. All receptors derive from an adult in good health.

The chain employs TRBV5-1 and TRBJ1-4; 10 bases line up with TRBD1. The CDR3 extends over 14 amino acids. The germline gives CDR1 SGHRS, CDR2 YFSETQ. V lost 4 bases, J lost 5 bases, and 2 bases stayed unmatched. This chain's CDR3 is CASSPGQGNEKLFF. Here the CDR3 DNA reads TGCGCCAGCAGCCCGGGACAGGGGAATGAAAAACTGTTTTTT.

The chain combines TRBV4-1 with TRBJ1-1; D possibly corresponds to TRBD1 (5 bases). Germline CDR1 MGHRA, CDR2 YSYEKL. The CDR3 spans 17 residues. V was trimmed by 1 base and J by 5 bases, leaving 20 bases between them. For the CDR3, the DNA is TGCGCCAGCAGCCAAGTATATACAGGTACCTCCGGTACTGAAGCTTTCTTT. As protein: CASSQVYTGTSGTEAFF.

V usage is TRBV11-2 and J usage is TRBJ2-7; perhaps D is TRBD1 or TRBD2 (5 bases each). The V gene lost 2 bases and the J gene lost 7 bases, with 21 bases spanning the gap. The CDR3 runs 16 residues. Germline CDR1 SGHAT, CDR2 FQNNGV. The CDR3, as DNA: TGTGCCAGCAGCTTAATAAGGGACGGACGGTTCGGGGAGCAGTACTTC. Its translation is CASSLIRDGRFGEQYF.

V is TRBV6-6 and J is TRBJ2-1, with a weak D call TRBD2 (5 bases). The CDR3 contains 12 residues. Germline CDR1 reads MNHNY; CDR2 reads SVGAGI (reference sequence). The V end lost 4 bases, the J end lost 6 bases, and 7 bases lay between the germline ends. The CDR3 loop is CASSFEGNEQFF. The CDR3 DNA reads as TGTGCCAGCAGTTTCGAGGGCAATGAGCAGTTCTTC.

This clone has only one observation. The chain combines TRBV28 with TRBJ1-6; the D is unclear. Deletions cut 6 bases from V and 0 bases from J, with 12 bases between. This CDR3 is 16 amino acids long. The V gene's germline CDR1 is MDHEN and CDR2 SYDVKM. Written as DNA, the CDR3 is TGTGCCAGCAGGTTGACGGGGAGCTCCTATAATTCACCCCTCCACTTT. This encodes CASRLTGSSYNSPLHF.

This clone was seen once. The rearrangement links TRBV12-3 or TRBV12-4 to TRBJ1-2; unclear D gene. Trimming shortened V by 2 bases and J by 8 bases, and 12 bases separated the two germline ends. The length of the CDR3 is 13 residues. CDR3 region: CASSLRGLEGYTF. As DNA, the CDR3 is TGTGCCAGCAGTTTACGAGGTCTAGAGGGCTACACCTTC.

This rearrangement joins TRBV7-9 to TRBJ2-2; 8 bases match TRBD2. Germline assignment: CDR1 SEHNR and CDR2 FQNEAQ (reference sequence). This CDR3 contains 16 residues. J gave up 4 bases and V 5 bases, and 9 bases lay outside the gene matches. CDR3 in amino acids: CASSPRERELTGELFF. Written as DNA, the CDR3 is TGTGCCAGCAGCCCACGGGAGCGGGAGCTCACCGGGGAGCTGTTTTTT.

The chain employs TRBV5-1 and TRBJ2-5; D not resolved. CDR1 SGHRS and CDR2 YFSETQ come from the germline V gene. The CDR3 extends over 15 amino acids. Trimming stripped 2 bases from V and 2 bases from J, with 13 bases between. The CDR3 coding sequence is TGCGCCAGCAGCTTTTCCAGCGCATCTCAAGAGACCCAGTACTTC. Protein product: CASSFSSASQETQYF. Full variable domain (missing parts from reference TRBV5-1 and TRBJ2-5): KAGVTQTPRYLIKTRGQQVTLSCSPISGHRSVSWYQQTPGQGLQFLFEYFSETQRNKGNFPGRFSGRQFSNSRSEMNVSTLELGDSALYLCASSFSSASQETQYFGPGTRLLVL.

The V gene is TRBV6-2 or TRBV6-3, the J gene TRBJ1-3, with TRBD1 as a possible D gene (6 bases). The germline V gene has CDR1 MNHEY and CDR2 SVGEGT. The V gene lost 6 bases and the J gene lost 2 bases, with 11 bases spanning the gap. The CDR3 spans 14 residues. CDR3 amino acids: CASSWGLPGNTIYF. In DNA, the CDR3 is TGTGCCAGCAGCTGGGGGCTCCCTGGAAACACCATATATTTT.

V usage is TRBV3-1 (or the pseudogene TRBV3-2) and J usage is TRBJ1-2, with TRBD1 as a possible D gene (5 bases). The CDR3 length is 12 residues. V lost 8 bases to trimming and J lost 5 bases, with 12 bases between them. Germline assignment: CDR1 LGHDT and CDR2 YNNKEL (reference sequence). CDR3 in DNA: TGTGCCAGCTCAGAGAGGACATATGGCTACACCTTC. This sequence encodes CASSERTYGYTF.

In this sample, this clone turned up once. The CDR3 region has the DNA TGCGCCAGCAGCTTAGTCTACGGAGAGAACTATGGCTACACCTTC. This sequence encodes CASSLVYGENYGYTF. The chain is built from TRBV5-1 and TRBJ1-2; D gene uncertain. This CDR3 is built from 15 residues. The V end was cut by 2 bases, the J end by 2 bases, with 13 bases between. CDR1 SGHRS and CDR2 YFSETQ come from the germline V gene.

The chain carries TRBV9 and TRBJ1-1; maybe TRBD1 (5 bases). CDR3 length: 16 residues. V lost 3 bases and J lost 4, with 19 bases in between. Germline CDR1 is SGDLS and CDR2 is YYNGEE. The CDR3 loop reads CASSAEVGGIGTEAFF. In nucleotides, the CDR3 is TGTGCCAGCAGCGCCGAGGTGGGGGGGATAGGCACTGAAGCTTTCTTT.

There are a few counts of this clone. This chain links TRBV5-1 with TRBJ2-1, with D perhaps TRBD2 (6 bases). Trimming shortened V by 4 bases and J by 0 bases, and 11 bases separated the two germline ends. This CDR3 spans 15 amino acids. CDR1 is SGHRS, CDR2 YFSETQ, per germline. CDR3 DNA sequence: TGCGCCAGCAGCCTGGGGGGTGGCTCCTACAATGAGCAGTTCTTC. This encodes CASSLGGGSYNEQFF.

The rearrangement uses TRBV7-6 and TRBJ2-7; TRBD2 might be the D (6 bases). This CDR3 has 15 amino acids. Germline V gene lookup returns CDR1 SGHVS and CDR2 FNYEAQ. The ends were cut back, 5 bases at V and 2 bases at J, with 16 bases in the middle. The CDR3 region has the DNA TGTGCCAGCAGCCGTTCCGGGAGCGATCCCTACGAGCAGTACTTC. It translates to CASSRSGSDPYEQYF.

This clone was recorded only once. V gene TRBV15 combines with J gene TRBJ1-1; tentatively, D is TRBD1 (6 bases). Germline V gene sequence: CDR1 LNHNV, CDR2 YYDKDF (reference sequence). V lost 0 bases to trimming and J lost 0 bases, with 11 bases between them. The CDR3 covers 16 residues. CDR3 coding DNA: TGTGCCACCAGCAGAGATCGGGGGCAGCTGAACACTGAAGCTTTCTTT. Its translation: CATSRDRGQLNTEAFF. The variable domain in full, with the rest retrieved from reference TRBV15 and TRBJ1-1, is DAMVIQNPRYQVTQFGKPVTLSCSQTLNHNVMYWYQQKSSQAPKLLFHYYDKDFNNEADTPDNFQSRRPNTSFCFLDIRSPGLGDTAMYLCATSRDRGQLNTEAFFGQGTRLTVV.

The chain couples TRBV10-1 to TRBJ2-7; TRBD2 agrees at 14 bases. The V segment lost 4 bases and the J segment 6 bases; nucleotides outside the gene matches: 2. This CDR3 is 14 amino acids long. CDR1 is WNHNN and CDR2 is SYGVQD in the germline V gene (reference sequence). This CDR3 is CASSGGLAGAEQYF. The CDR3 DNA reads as TGCGCCAGCAGTGGGGGACTAGCGGGGGCCGAGCAGTACTTC.

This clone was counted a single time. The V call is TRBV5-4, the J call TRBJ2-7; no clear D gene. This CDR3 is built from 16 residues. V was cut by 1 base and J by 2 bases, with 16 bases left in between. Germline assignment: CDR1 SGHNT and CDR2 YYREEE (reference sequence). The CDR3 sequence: CASSLMYRTLTYEQYF. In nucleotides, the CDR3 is TGTGCCAGCAGCTTGATGTACCGCACCCTAACCTACGAGCAGTACTTC.

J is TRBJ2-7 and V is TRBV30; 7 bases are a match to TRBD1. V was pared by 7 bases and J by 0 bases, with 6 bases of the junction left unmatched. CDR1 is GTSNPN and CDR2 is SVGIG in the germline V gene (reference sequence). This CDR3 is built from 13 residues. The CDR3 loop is CALADRDSYEQYF. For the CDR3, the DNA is TGTGCCTTGGCCGACAGGGACTCCTACGAGCAGTACTTC.

In DNA, the CDR3 is TGTGCCAGCAGCTTGGATTATACGCAGTATTTT. Encoded protein: CASSLDYTQYF. The chain uses TRBV5-6 and TRBJ2-3; D uncertain. The CDR3 contains 11 residues. CDR1 is SGHDT and CDR2 is YYEEEE in the germline V gene. Trimming took off 0 bases at V and 7 bases at J, with 3 bases between the two ends.

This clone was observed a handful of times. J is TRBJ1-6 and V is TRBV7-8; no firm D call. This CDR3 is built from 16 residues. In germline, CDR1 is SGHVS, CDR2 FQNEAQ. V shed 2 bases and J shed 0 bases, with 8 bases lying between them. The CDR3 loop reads CASSLHDFSYNSPLHF. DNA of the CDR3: TGTGCCAGCAGCTTACATGACTTCTCCTATAATTCACCCCTCCACTTT.

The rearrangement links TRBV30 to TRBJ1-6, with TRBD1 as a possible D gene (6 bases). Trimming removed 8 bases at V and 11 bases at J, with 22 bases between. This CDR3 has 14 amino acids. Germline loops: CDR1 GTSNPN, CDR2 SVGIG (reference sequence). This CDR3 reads CAGGQFRLGPPLHF. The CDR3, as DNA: TGTGCCGGCGGACAGTTCCGCCTGGGGCCACCCCTCCACTTT.

CDR3 amino acids: CASSLTGGAGYGYTF. The DNA for the CDR3 is TGTGCCAGCAGCTTAACTGGGGGGGCAGGCTATGGCTACACCTTC. The chain joins TRBV7-3 to TRBJ1-2; tentative D call: TRBD1 (6 bases). The germline CDR1 and CDR2 sequences are SGHTA and FQGTGA. The length of the CDR3 is 15 residues. V was shortened by 0 bases and J by 4 bases, with 12 bases between the two germline ends.

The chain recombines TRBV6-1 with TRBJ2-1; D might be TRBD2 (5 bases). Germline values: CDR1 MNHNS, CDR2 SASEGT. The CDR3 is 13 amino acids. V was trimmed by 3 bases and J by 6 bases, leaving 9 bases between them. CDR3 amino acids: CASSDRSGNEQFF. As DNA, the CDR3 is TGTGCCAGCAGTGACAGGAGCGGCAATGAGCAGTTCTTC.

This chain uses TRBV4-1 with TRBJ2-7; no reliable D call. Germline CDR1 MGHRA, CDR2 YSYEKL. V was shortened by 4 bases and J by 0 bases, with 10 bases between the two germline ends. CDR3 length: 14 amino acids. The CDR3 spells CASSPFSPSYEQYF. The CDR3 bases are TGCGCCAGCAGCCCCTTTAGTCCCTCCTACGAGCAGTACTTC.

The CDR3 loop is CASSPARGDNSPLHF. The CDR3 region has the DNA TGTGCCAGTAGTCCCGCCCGGGGAGATAATTCACCCCTCCACTTT. The rearrangement uses TRBV19 and TRBJ1-6; no reliable D call. The CDR3 has 15 residues. CDR1 is LNHDA, CDR2 SQIVND, per germline (reference sequence). Trimming took off 5 bases at V and 5 bases at J, with 13 bases between the two ends.

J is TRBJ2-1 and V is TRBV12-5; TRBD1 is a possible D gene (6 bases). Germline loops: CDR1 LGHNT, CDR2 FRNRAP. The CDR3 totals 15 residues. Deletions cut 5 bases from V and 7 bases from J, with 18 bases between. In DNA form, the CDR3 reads TGTGCTAGTGGTCGGGACACCAGCTATGGGAATGAGCAGTTCTTC. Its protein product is CASGRDTSYGNEQFF.

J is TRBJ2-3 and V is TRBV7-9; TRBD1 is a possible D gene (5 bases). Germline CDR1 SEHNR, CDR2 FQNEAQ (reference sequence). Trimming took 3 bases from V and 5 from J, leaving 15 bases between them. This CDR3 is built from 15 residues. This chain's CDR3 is CASSFQGDSLDTQYF. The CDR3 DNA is TGTGCCAGCAGCTTCCAGGGCGACTCCTTAGATACGCAGTATTTT.

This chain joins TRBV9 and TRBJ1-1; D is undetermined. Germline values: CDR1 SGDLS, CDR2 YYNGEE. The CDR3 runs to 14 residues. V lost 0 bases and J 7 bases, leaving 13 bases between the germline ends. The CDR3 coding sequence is TGTGCCAGCAGCGTAGCCCTGGGTTTTAATGAAGCTTTCTTT. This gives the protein CASSVALGFNEAFF.

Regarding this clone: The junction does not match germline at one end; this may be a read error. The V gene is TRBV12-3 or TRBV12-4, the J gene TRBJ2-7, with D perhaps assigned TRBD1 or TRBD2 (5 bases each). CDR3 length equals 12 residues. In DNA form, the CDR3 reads TGTGCCAGCAGAGGCACCGCCGGGACGGCTCTCTTC. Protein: CASRGTAGTALF.

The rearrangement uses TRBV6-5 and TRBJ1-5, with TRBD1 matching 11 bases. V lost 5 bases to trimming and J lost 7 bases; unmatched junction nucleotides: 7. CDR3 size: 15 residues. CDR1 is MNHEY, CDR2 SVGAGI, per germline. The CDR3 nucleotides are TGTGCCAGCAGTCCCGCGGACAGGGGGCGGCAGCCCCAGCATTTT. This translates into CASSPADRGRQPQHF.